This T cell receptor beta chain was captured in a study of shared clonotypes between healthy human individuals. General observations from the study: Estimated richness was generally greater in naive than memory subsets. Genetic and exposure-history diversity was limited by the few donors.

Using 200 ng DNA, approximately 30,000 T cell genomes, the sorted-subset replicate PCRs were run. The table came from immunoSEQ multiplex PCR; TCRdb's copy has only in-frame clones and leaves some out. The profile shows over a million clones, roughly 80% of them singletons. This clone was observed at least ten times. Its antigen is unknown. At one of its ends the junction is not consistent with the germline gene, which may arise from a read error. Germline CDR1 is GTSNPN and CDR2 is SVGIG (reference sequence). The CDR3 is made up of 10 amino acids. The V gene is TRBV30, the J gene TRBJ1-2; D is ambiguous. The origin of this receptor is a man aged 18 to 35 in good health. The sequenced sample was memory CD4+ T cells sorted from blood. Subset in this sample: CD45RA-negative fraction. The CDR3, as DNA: TGTGCCTGGACCGAAGAGCGGACCCACTTC. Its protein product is CAWTEERTHF.